This entry lists 20 T cell receptor beta chains sequenced from one sample in a study of T cell changes during pregnancy in multiple sclerosis. TCRdb keeps only in-frame clones here, not all; method: immunoSEQ multiplex PCR. The sample includes some 70,000 clones, approximately 92% of them seen just once. Sequenced material: peripheral blood, taken in the second trimester of pregnancy. The receptors derive from a female donor in good health, enrolled as a control in a pregnancy study.

V is TRBV4-1 and J is TRBJ1-4, with TRBD1 identical over 8 bases. V shed 1 base and J 7 bases; nucleotides not matched to a gene: 8. Germline CDR1 reads MGHRA; CDR2 reads YSYEKL. The CDR3 extends over 16 amino acids. CDR3 sequence: CASSQGPQGAGEKLFF. CDR3 coding DNA: TGCGCCAGCAGCCAAGGCCCTCAGGGGGCTGGTGAAAAACTGTTTTTT.

This chain joins TRBV5-4 and TRBJ1-3, with 7 bases identical to TRBD1. V lost 4 bases and J lost 2; bases outside the gene matches: 6. CDR3 length: 15 amino acids. Germline CDR1 is SGHNT and CDR2 is YYREEE (reference sequence). The CDR3 is CASSPGQVAGNTIYF. In nucleotides, the CDR3 is TGTGCCAGCAGCCCAGGACAGGTAGCTGGAAACACCATATATTTT.

The chain recombines TRBV19 with TRBJ2-7; TRBD1 matches at 8 bases. The CDR3 is made up of 14 amino acids. Germline loops: CDR1 LNHDA, CDR2 SQIVND (reference sequence). V lost 7 bases, J lost 0 bases, and 5 bases stayed unmatched. The CDR3 here is CASNRGQASYEQYF. The CDR3 DNA is TGTGCCAGTAATCGGGGACAGGCCTCCTACGAGCAGTACTTC.

The rearrangement joins TRBV5-5 to TRBJ1-2; no clear D. Germline V gene sequence: CDR1 SGHKS, CDR2 YYEKEE (reference sequence). The V and J ends lost 3 bases and 4 bases respectively, with 16 bases between them. The CDR3 is made up of 15 amino acids. Here the CDR3 reads CASSSLGGLSYGYTF. Written as DNA, the CDR3 is TGTGCCAGCAGCTCGCTTGGCGGCCTCTCCTATGGCTACACCTTC.

The V gene is TRBV18, the J gene TRBJ1-6; D is unresolved. The V gene's germline CDR1 is KGHSH and CDR2 LQKENI. The CDR3 is made up of 14 amino acids. V lost 1 base to trimming and J lost 8 bases, with 9 bases between them. CDR3 in amino acids: CASSPQRADSPLHF. CDR3 nucleotide sequence: TGTGCCAGCTCACCACAGCGGGCAGATTCACCCCTCCACTTT.

The gene calls are TRBV7-2 and TRBJ1-1, with D hard to call. The CDR3 sequence is 17 residues long. Trimming took 2 bases from V and 2 from J, leaving 18 bases between them. Germline loops: CDR1 SGHTA, CDR2 FQGNSA. CDR3 sequence: CASSLPDWRYGNTEAFF. CDR3 in DNA: TGTGCCAGCAGCTTACCGGACTGGCGTTACGGTAACACTGAAGCTTTCTTT. Filled out from reference TRBV7-2 and TRBJ1-1, the complete variable domain reads GAGVSQSPSNKVTEKGKDVELRCDPISGHTALYWYRQSLGQGLEFLIYFQGNSAPDKSGLPSDRFSAERTGGSVSTLTIQRTQQEDSAVYLCASSLPDWRYGNTEAFFGQGTRLTVV.

This chain connects TRBV7-8 to TRBJ1-1, with D tentatively TRBD1 (5 bases). Germline values: CDR1 SGHVS, CDR2 FQNEAQ. This CDR3 comprises 15 residues. V was shortened by 1 base and J by 0 bases, with 9 bases between the two germline ends. Written as DNA, the CDR3 is TGTGCCAGCAGCTTAGTAGCGGACATGAACACTGAAGCTTTCTTT. Its translation: CASSLVADMNTEAFF.

This chain connects TRBV9 to TRBJ1-3; 9 bases are a match to TRBD1. The CDR3 spans 13 residues. The junction had 3 bases not matched to a gene; V was cut back by 7 bases and J by 4 bases. Germline-derived CDR1 and CDR2 are SGDLS and YYNGEE. CDR3 loop: CASGTGSGNTIYF. In nucleotides, the CDR3 is TGTGCCAGCGGGACAGGGTCCGGAAACACCATATATTTT.

This rearrangement joins TRBV30 to TRBJ1-2; D may be TRBD1 (6 bases). Trimming cost V 3 bases and J 4 bases, with 18 bases left between them. Germline V gives CDR1 GTSNPN, CDR2 SVGIG (reference sequence). This CDR3 comprises 15 residues. The DNA for the CDR3 is TGTGCCTGGAGGGGCCGCGGGGGCTTTGGCTATGGCTACACCTTC. Its protein product is CAWRGRGGFGYGYTF.

The chain joins TRBV7-9 to TRBJ1-4, with 8 positions matching TRBD1. Per germline, CDR1 SEHNR and CDR2 FQNEAQ (reference sequence). V lost 1 base and J lost 0; bases outside the gene matches: 4. This CDR3 region has 17 residues. CDR3 region: CASSLVSDRATNEKLFF. The CDR3 DNA sequence: TGTGCCAGCAGCTTAGTGTCGGACAGGGCAACTAATGAAAAACTGTTTTTT.

The chain's CDR3 is CASSETGLSNSPLHF. Written as DNA, the CDR3 is TGTGCCAGCAGTGAAACAGGGTTAAGTAATTCACCCCTCCACTTT. V and J are TRBV2 and TRBJ1-6, with D possibly TRBD1 on 6 matching bases. Trimming pared 2 bases from V and 6 bases from J, leaving 11 bases between. Germline CDR1 and CDR2: SNHLY and FYNNEI. The CDR3 is 15 amino acids.

The V gene is TRBV7-9, the J gene TRBJ2-1, with TRBD1 matching over 9 bases. This CDR3 contains 18 residues. Per the germline V gene, CDR1 is SEHNR and CDR2 is FQNEAQ (reference sequence). The V and J ends lost 1 base and 2 bases, in that order; junction bases with no gene match: 9. The CDR3 is CASSLGSGGQGPYNEQFF. The CDR3 region has the DNA TGTGCCAGCAGCTTAGGATCCGGGGGACAGGGACCCTACAATGAGCAGTTCTTC.

The chain combines TRBV19 with TRBJ1-2; D gene ambiguous. CDR3 size: 15 residues. Deletions cut 10 bases from V and 3 bases from J, with 21 bases between. CDR1 LNHDA and CDR2 SQIVND come from the germline V gene (reference sequence). The DNA for the CDR3 is TGTGCCACCCAGAGGGCACGGACCGGGGACTATGGCTACACCTTC. Translation: CATQRARTGDYGYTF.

The gene calls are TRBV5-1 and TRBJ2-1; 14 bases are a match to TRBD2. CDR1 is SGHRS and CDR2 is YFSETQ in the germline V gene. This CDR3 has 15 residues. V gave up 3 bases and J gave up 5 bases; unmatched junction bases: 1. CDR3 bases: TGCGCCAGCAGCTGGACTAGCGGGGGGCACAATGAGCAGTTCTTC. This encodes CASSWTSGGHNEQFF.

The V gene is TRBV4-1, the J gene TRBJ1-5; weak D call: TRBD1 (6 bases). The CDR3 has 15 amino acids. V shed 5 bases and J shed 1 base, with 12 bases lying between them. The germline V gene encodes CDR1 MGHRA and CDR2 YSYEKL. This CDR3 reads CASSYRDTSNQPQHF. CDR3 sequence (DNA): TGCGCCAGCAGCTACCGGGACACGAGCAATCAGCCCCAGCATTTT.

The chain recombines TRBV6-5 with TRBJ2-5; TRBD2 is a possible D gene (5 bases). The ends were cut back, 6 bases at V and 3 bases at J, with 14 bases in the middle. CDR3 length: 14 amino acids. The germline V gene encodes CDR1 MNHEY and CDR2 SVGAGI. CDR3 DNA: TGTGCCAGCAGCTTACTTGGGAGAGAAGAGACCCAGTACTTC. It codes for CASSLLGREETQYF.

The J gene is TRBJ2-7, the V gene TRBV19, with TRBD1 matching 8 bases. Germline CDR1 reads LNHDA; CDR2 reads SQIVND (reference sequence). The V segment lost 5 bases and the J segment 5 bases; nucleotides outside the gene matches: 14. The CDR3 consists of 16 residues. The CDR3 sequence is CASSPSGTGVYNEQYF. CDR3 bases: TGTGCCAGTAGTCCCTCGGGGACAGGAGTATACAACGAGCAGTACTTC.

This clone was detected only once. Here the CDR3 DNA reads TGTGCCTCCTCTATAGAGGTACGCGAGCAGTACTTC. Its protein is CASSIEVREQYF. The V gene is TRBV30, the J gene TRBJ2-7; D gene uncertain. The CDR3 is 12 amino acids. Trimming took 7 bases from V and 6 from J, leaving 16 bases between them. Per germline, CDR1 GTSNPN and CDR2 SVGIG (reference sequence).

This chain connects TRBV6-5 to TRBJ1-5, with TRBD1 as a possible D gene (6 bases). V gave up 8 bases and J gave up 3 bases, with 14 bases separating them. This CDR3 has 14 amino acids. CDR1 is MNHEY, CDR2 SVGAGI, per germline. The CDR3 here is CASGSGQDNQPQHF. In nucleotides, the CDR3 is TGTGCCAGCGGTTCGGGACAAGACAATCAGCCCCAGCATTTT.

V and J are TRBV19 and TRBJ2-7, with D tentatively TRBD1 (6 bases). V lost 6 bases and J lost 2, with 11 bases in between. Germline assignment: CDR1 LNHDA and CDR2 SQIVND (reference sequence). The CDR3 runs 13 residues. The CDR3 sequence is CASSYRVAYEQYF. CDR3 nucleotide sequence: TGTGCCAGTAGCTACAGGGTAGCCTACGAGCAGTACTTC.